The 29 T cell receptor beta chains reported below all come from one sample, sequenced in a study of blood T cell repertoires in COVID-19. Measured with immunoSEQ multiplex PCR; TCRdb has only the in-frame clones, and not every one. The sample yields about 110,000 clones, approximately 81% seen once. Sequencing was done on a sample of peripheral blood. The receptor source for this set is a human donor in a cohort sampled during active COVID-19.

The V call is TRBV14, the J call TRBJ1-3; no reliable D call. CDR1 and CDR2 from the germline V gene are SGHDN and FVKESK. The CDR3 spans 18 residues. Trimming removed 0 bases from V and 0 bases from J, with 15 bases in between. The CDR3 nucleotides are TGTGCCAGCAGCCAAGAAGTTGGAGGGCTAACCTCTGGAAACACCATATATTTT. This codes for CASSQEVGGLTSGNTIYF.

The chain links TRBV27 to TRBJ2-5; D gene uncertain. Germline lookup yields CDR1 MNHEY and CDR2 SMNVEV (reference sequence). This CDR3 comprises 15 residues. The V gene lost 4 bases and the J gene lost 0 bases, with 12 bases spanning the gap. This chain's CDR3 is CASSSSSGYQETQYF. CDR3 bases: TGTGCCAGCAGTTCCTCGTCGGGTTACCAAGAGACCCAGTACTTC.

The chain uses TRBV28 and TRBJ1-3; unclear D gene. V dropped 5 bases and J dropped 2 bases, with 13 bases sitting between them. The CDR3 runs to 15 residues. Germline V gene lookup returns CDR1 MDHEN and CDR2 SYDVKM. CDR3 in DNA: TGTGCCAGCAGTCCCCCCTCCGGGGCTGGAAACACCATATATTTT. Translated: CASSPPSGAGNTIYF.

The J gene is TRBJ1-5, the V gene TRBV9; 11 bases align to TRBD1. The CDR3 totals 16 residues. Germline CDR1 reads SGDLS; CDR2 reads YYNGEE. The V segment lost 4 bases and the J segment 0 bases; nucleotides outside the gene matches: 3. CDR3 amino acids: CASSFGTGGSNQPQHF. The CDR3 DNA follows: TGTGCCAGCAGCTTCGGGACAGGGGGTAGCAATCAGCCCCAGCATTTT.

The J gene is TRBJ1-4, the V gene TRBV28; a weak D match, TRBD1 (5 bases). The CDR3 spans 14 residues. V lost 9 bases and J lost 0, with 11 bases in between. Germline assignment: CDR1 MDHEN and CDR2 SYDVKM. In DNA form, the CDR3 reads TGTGCCAGTGGAGGGGAGGCAACTAATGAAAAACTGTTTTTT. Residues: CASGGEATNEKLFF. The full variable domain, completed using reference TRBV28 and TRBJ1-4, is DVKVTQSSRYLVKRTGEKVFLECVQDMDHENMFWYRQDPGLGLRLIYFSYDVKMKEKGDIPEGYSVSREKKERFSLILESASTNQTSMYLCASGGEATNEKLFFGSGTQLSVL.

This chain joins TRBV21-1 and TRBJ1-1. TRBV21-1 is annotated as a pseudogene. This CDR3 region has 13 residues. The CDR3 DNA follows: TGTGCCAGCAGCCGGGGGGAAGGGACTGAAGCTTTCTTT. Amino acids: CASSRGEGTEAFF.

The chain is built from TRBV7-2 and TRBJ2-7, with D possibly TRBD1 on 6 matching bases. Trimming stripped 5 bases from V and 3 bases from J, with 17 bases between. CDR3 length equals 15 residues. CDR1 SGHTA and CDR2 FQGNSA come from the germline V gene. In nucleotides, the CDR3 is TGTGCCAGCAGCCCCACCGGGACACCTCTCTACGAGCAGTACTTC. This encodes CASSPTGTPLYEQYF.

The chain has TRBV10-3 and TRBJ2-3; 11 positions match TRBD1. Per the germline V gene, CDR1 is ENHRY and CDR2 is SYGVKD. Losses at the gene ends were 2 bases for V and 8 bases for J; bases not matched to a gene: 3. This CDR3 has 14 amino acids. The DNA of the CDR3 is TGTGCCATCAGTGAGGGACAGGGGGCGCGTACGCAGTATTTT. Translation: CAISEGQGARTQYF.

The chain couples TRBV19 to TRBJ2-7; 11 bases map to TRBD2. From germline, CDR1 is LNHDA and CDR2 SQIVND (reference sequence). The CDR3 runs to 14 residues. The junction had 4 bases not matched to a gene; V was cut back by 7 bases and J by 2 bases. The DNA for the CDR3 is TGTGCCAGTAACCCTAGCGGGGGGACCTACGAGCAGTACTTC. This codes for CASNPSGGTYEQYF.

The V and J genes are TRBV28 and TRBJ1-2; D is unresolved. V lost 3 bases and J lost 2, with 13 bases in between. CDR3 length: 15 amino acids. Germline V gene data show CDR1 as MDHEN and CDR2 as SYDVKM. The CDR3 DNA sequence: TGTGCCAGCAGTTTGTCCTACTATCGAAACTATGGCTACACCTTC. The encoded protein is CASSLSYYRNYGYTF.

The chain combines TRBV24-1 with TRBJ1-2, with 9 bases aligning to TRBD1. V was pared by 3 bases and J by 6 bases, with 7 bases of the junction left unmatched. The V gene's germline CDR1 is KGHDR and CDR2 SFDVKD. CDR3 size: 15 residues. In nucleotides, the CDR3 is TGTGCCACCAGTGATACAGGACAGGGGTTGGATGGCTACACCTTC. Its translation: CATSDTGQGLDGYTF.

The chain has TRBV28 and TRBJ2-7, with D tentatively TRBD1 (5 bases). CDR3 length: 15 amino acids. Per germline, CDR1 MDHEN and CDR2 SYDVKM. V lost 3 bases, J lost 2 bases, and 14 bases lay in between. DNA for the CDR3: TGTGCCAGCAGTTTGGCTCAGGGCCCCACCTACGAGCAGTACTTC. Amino acids: CASSLAQGPTYEQYF.

The chain uses TRBV5-8 and TRBJ2-1; TRBD2 matches 12 bases. The CDR3 contains 17 residues. Germline trimming cut 4 bases from V and 2 bases from J; bases unmatched to any gene: 7. Germline loops: CDR1 SGHTS, CDR2 YDEGEE. The CDR3 is CASSDGRTSGAYNEQFF. In DNA, the CDR3 is TGTGCCAGCAGCGACGGGAGGACTAGCGGGGCCTACAATGAGCAGTTCTTC.

The chain is built from TRBV5-1 and TRBJ1-6; 9 positions agree with TRBD1. After removal of 6 bases from V and 7 bases from J, the junction contained 5 bases not matched to a gene. The CDR3 is 14 residues long. Germline V gene lookup returns CDR1 SGHRS and CDR2 YFSETQ. CDR3 DNA sequence: TGCGCCAGCACGGGACAGGGCCCCAATTCACCCCTCCACTTT. Residues: CASTGQGPNSPLHF.

The rearrangement links TRBV7-2 to TRBJ2-2, with a tentative D call TRBD2 (6 bases). This CDR3 contains 14 residues. V shed 7 bases and J shed 6 bases, with 15 bases lying between them. In germline, CDR1 is SGHTA, CDR2 FQGNSA. The CDR3 DNA is TGTGCCAGCACCACGTTATCGGGGGCCGGGGAGCTGTTTTTT. As protein: CASTTLSGAGELFF.

For this clone: One end of the junction is discordant with germline, which a read error may explain. The chain combines TRBV5-1 with TRBJ2-5; 11 bases are a match to TRBD2. The CDR3 totals 15 residues. Germline CDR1 and CDR2: SGHRS and YFSETQ. CDR3 region: CANSPGLAEQETQYF. The CDR3 DNA reads TGCGCCAACAGCCCGGGACTAGCGGAACAAGAGACCCAGTACTTC.

This clone was seen more than once but under ten times. J is TRBJ2-1 and V is TRBV27; 12 positions agree with TRBD2. The CDR3 is 15 amino acids. The germline V gene encodes CDR1 MNHEY and CDR2 SMNVEV (reference sequence). The V segment lost 8 bases and the J segment 4 bases; nucleotides outside the gene matches: 6. The CDR3 loop reads CASATSGRFYNEQFF. The CDR3 coding sequence is TGTGCCAGCGCAACTAGCGGGAGGTTTTACAATGAGCAGTTCTTC.

This rearrangement joins TRBV14 to TRBJ2-2, with D possibly TRBD2 on 5 matching bases. The V gene lost 4 bases and the J gene lost 5 bases, with 8 bases spanning the gap. The CDR3 length is 13 residues. Germline V gene data show CDR1 as SGHDN and CDR2 as FVKESK. The DNA of the CDR3 is TGTGCCAGCAGCCCCCGGGGAACCGGGGAGCTGTTTTTT. Amino acids: CASSPRGTGELFF. The variable domain in full, completed from reference TRBV14 and TRBJ2-2, reads EAGVTQFPSHSVIEKGQTVTLRCDPISGHDNLYWYRRVMGKEIKFLLHFVKESKQDESGMPNNRFLAERTGGTYSTLKVQPAELEDSGVYFCASSPRGTGELFFGEGSRLTVL.

The genes are TRBV9 and TRBJ2-5; TRBD2 agrees at 10 bases. With V trimmed by 3 bases and J by 4 bases, 3 bases remained unmatched. This CDR3 comprises 14 residues. CDR1 is SGDLS and CDR2 is YYNGEE in the germline V gene. The CDR3 DNA reads TGTGCCAGCAGCGACGGGACTAGCGTAGAGACCCAGTACTTC. Protein product: CASSDGTSVETQYF.

This clone has a handful of counts. The V and J genes are TRBV3-1 (or the pseudogene TRBV3-2) and TRBJ1-1; possibly TRBD1 for D (6 bases). The CDR3 consists of 13 residues. Trimming pared 2 bases from V and 11 bases from J, leaving 15 bases between. Germline CDR1 LGHDT, CDR2 YNNKEL (reference sequence). Here the CDR3 reads CASSQSRGSGAFF. In nucleotides, the CDR3 is TGTGCCAGCAGCCAATCGAGGGGGTCGGGGGCTTTCTTT.

CDR3 in amino acids: CASSLDGLASGELFF. DNA for the CDR3: TGTGCCAGCAGCTTAGACGGACTAGCGTCCGGGGAGCTGTTTTTT. The rearrangement joins TRBV11-3 to TRBJ2-2; 9 bases match TRBD2. With 0 bases clipped from V and 6 bases from J, the junction kept 2 bases outside the gene matches. CDR1 and CDR2 (germline): SGHNT, YENEEA. This CDR3 is built from 15 residues.

This rearrangement joins TRBV6-5 to TRBJ1-1, with a weak D call TRBD1 (6 bases). The CDR3 consists of 14 residues. V dropped 4 bases and J dropped 5 bases, with 14 bases sitting between them. Germline V gene sequence: CDR1 MNHEY, CDR2 SVGAGI. The CDR3 spells CASSFSPGDTEAFF. CDR3 sequence (DNA): TGTGCCAGCAGTTTCTCCCCAGGGGATACTGAAGCTTTCTTT.

This chain links TRBV4-1 with TRBJ2-2, with D unresolved. V was shortened by 4 bases and J by 2 bases, with 8 bases between the two germline ends. Germline V gene lookup returns CDR1 MGHRA and CDR2 YSYEKL. The CDR3 is 14 amino acids. The CDR3 is CASSPYSNTGELFF. CDR3 bases: TGCGCCAGCAGCCCTTACAGTAACACCGGGGAGCTGTTTTTT.

The J gene is TRBJ2-3, the V gene TRBV5-1; 7 bases are a match to TRBD2. Per the germline V gene, CDR1 is SGHRS and CDR2 is YFSETQ. Trimming took 4 bases from V and 6 from J; bases not matched to a gene: 8. This CDR3 comprises 14 residues. CDR3 loop: CASSMNGLGDTQYF. The CDR3 DNA is TGCGCCAGCAGCATGAACGGACTAGGGGATACGCAGTATTTT.

The V call is TRBV19, the J call TRBJ1-5; 8 nucleotides agree with TRBD1. The V gene end was trimmed by 6 bases and the J gene end by 5 bases; junction bases not matched to a gene: 9. The CDR3 is 15 amino acids. Germline V CDR1 and CDR2: LNHDA, SQIVND (reference sequence). This CDR3 reads CASSKGQGPYQPQHF. Written as DNA, the CDR3 is TGTGCCAGTAGCAAAGGACAGGGACCGTATCAGCCCCAGCATTTT.

The rearrangement links TRBV27 to TRBJ1-4; D is unresolved. V lost 3 bases and J 7 bases, leaving 12 bases between the germline ends. Germline V CDR1 and CDR2: MNHEY, SMNVEV (reference sequence). The CDR3 covers 14 residues. This CDR3 is CASSFGRRGEKLFF. For the CDR3, the DNA is TGTGCCAGCAGTTTTGGCCGCCGGGGTGAAAAACTGTTTTTT.

The rearrangement joins TRBV24-1 to TRBJ2-4; 8 bases line up with TRBD2. This CDR3 comprises 16 residues. Germline V gene data show CDR1 as KGHDR and CDR2 as SFDVKD. The J segment lost 0 bases and the V segment lost 4 bases, leaving 4 bases of the junction unmatched. As DNA, the CDR3 is TGTGCCACCAGTGACTCGGGGGGGCTAGCCAAAAACATTCAGTACTTC. It specifies CATSDSGGLAKNIQYF.

This rearrangement joins TRBV28 to TRBJ2-7, with D hard to call. Germline V lookup: CDR1 MDHEN, CDR2 SYDVKM. The CDR3 has 15 residues. V was pared by 7 bases and J by 3 bases, with 19 bases between. The CDR3 nucleotides are TGTGCCAGCACCGTGAGTGTGAATGGTGGCTACGAGCAGTACTTC. Translation: CASTVSVNGGYEQYF.

The rearrangement links TRBV7-9 to TRBJ2-5; D not resolved. This CDR3 contains 14 residues. Looked up from germline, CDR1 is SEHNR and CDR2 is FQNEAQ (reference sequence). Trimming removed 0 bases at V and 4 bases at J, with 9 bases between. The chain's CDR3 is CASSLAGIAETQYF. Written as DNA, the CDR3 is TGTGCCAGCAGCTTAGCCGGTATTGCAGAGACCCAGTACTTC.